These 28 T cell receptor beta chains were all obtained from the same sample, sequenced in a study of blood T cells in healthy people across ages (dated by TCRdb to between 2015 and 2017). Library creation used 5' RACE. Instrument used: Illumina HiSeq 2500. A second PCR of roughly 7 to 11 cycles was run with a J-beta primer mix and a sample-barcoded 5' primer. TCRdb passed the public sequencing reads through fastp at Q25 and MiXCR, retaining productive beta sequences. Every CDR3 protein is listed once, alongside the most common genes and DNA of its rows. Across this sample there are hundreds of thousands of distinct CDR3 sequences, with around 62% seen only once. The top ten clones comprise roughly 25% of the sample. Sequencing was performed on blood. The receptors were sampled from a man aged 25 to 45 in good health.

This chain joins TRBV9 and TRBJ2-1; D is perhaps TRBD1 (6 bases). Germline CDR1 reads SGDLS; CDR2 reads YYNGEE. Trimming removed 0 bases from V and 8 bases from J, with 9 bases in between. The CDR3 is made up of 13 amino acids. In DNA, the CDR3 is TGTGCCAGCAGCGTAGTGGCAGGGGATGAGCAGTTCTTC. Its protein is CASSVVAGDEQFF. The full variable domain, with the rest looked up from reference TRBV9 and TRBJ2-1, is DSGVTQTPKHLITATGQRVTLRCSPRSGDLSVYWYQQSLDQGLQFLIQYYNGEERAKGNILERFSAQQFPDLHSELNLSSLELGDSALYFCASSVVAGDEQFFGPGTRLTVL.

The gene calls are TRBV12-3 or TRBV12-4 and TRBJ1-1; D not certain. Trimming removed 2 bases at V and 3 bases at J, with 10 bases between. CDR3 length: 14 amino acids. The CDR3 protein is CASSLRQRDTEAFF. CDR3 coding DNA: TGTGCCAGCAGTTTACGGCAAAGGGACACTGAAGCTTTCTTT.

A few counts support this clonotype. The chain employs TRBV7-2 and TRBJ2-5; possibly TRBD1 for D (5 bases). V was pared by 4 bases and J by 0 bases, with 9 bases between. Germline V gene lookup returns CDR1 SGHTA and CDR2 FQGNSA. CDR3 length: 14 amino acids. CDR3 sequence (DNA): TGTGCCAGCAGCTCCGACAGATACCAAGAGACCCAGTACTTC. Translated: CASSSDRYQETQYF.

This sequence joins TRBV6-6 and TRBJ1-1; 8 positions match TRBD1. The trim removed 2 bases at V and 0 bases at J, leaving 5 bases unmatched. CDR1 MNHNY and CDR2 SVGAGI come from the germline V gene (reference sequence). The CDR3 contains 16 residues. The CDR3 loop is CASSYGQTGVNTEAFF. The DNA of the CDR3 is TGTGCCAGCAGTTACGGCCAGACAGGGGTGAACACTGAAGCTTTCTTT.

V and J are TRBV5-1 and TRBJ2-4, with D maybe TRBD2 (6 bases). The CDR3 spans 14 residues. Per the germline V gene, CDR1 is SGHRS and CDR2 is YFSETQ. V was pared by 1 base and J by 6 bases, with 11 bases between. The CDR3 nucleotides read TGCGCCAGCAGCTTGCCCTCGGAGGGAAACATTCAGTACTTC. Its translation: CASSLPSEGNIQYF.

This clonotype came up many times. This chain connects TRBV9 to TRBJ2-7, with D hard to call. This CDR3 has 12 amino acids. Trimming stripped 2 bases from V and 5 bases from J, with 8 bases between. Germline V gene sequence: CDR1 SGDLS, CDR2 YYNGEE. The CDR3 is CASSVRPDEQYF. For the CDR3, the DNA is TGTGCCAGCAGCGTCCGCCCTGACGAGCAGTACTTC.

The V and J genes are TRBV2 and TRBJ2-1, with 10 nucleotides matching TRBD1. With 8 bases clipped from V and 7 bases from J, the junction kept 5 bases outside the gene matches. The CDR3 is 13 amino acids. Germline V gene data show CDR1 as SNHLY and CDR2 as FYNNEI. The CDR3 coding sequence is TGTGCCAGCGCCGGGACAGGGGAAAATGAGCAGTTCTTC. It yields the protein CASAGTGENEQFF.

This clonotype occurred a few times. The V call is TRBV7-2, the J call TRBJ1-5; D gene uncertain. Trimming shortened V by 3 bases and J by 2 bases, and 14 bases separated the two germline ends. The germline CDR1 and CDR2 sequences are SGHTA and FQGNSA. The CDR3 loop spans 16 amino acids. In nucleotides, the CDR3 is TGTGCCAGCAGCTTCTACTCGGCAGGCCGCAATCAGCCCCAGCATTTT. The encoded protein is CASSFYSAGRNQPQHF.

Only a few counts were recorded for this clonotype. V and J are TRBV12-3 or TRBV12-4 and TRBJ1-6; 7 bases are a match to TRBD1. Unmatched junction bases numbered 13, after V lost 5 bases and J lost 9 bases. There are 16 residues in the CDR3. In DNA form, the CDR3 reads TGTGCCAGCAGTCCGCAGGGACAGTCATCTCTTTCACCCCTCCACTTT. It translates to CASSPQGQSSLSPLHF.

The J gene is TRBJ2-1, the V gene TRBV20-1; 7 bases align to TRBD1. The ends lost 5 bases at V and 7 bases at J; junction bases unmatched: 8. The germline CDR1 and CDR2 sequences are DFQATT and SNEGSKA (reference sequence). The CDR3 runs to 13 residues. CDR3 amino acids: CSARRQGPNEQFF. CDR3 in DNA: TGCAGTGCTCGCAGACAGGGACCGAATGAGCAGTTCTTC.

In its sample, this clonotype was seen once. This CDR3 is CSAFGTGELSPLHF. The CDR3, as DNA: TGCAGTGCTTTCGGGACAGGGGAGTTATCACCCCTCCACTTT. The chain combines TRBV20-1 with TRBJ1-6; 10 bases match TRBD1. The trim removed 5 bases at V and 10 bases at J, leaving 8 bases unmatched. CDR3 length equals 14 residues. Germline values: CDR1 DFQATT, CDR2 SNEGSKA (reference sequence).

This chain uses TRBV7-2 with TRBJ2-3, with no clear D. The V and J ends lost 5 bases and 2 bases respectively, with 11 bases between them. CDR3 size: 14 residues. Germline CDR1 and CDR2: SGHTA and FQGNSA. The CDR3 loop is CASSPWGYTDTQYF. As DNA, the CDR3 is TGTGCCAGCAGCCCATGGGGATACACAGATACGCAGTATTTT.

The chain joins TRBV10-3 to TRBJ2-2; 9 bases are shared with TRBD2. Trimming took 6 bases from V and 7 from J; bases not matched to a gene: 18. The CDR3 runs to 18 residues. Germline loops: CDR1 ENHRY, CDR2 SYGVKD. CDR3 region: CAISPRGASGGPGGELFF. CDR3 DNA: TGTGCCATCAGCCCCCGCGGGGCCAGCGGGGGGCCCGGCGGGGAGCTGTTTTTT.

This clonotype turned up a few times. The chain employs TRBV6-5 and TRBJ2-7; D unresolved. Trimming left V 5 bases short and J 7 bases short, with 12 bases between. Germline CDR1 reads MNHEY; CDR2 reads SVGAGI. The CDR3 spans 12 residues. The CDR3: CASSRLAGEQYF. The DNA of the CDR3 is TGTGCCAGCAGTCGCCTCGCTGGGGAGCAGTACTTC.

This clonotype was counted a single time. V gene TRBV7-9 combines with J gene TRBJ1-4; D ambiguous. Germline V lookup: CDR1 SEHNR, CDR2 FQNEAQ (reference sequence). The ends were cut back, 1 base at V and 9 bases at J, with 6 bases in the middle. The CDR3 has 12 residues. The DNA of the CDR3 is TGTGCCAGCAGCTTAGGGGAAAAAAAACTGTTTTTT. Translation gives CASSLGEKKLFF. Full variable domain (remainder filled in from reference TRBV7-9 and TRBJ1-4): DTGVSQNPRHKITKRGQNVTFRCDPISEHNRLYWYRQTLGQGPEFLTYFQNEAQLEKSRLLSDRFSAERPKGSFSTLEIQRTEQGDSAMYLCASSLGEKKLFFGSGTQLSVL.

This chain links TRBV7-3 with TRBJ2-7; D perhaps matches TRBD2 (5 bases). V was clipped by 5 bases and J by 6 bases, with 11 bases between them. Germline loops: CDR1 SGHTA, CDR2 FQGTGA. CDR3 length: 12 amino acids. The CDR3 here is CASSGGSREQYF. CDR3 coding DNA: TGTGCCAGCAGCGGCGGGTCCCGCGAGCAGTACTTC.

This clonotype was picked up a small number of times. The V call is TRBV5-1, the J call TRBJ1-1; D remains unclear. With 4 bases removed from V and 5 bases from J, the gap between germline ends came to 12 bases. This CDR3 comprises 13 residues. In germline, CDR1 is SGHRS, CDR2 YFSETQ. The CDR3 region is CASSTEGWTEAFF. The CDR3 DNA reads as TGCGCCAGCAGCACGGAGGGTTGGACTGAAGCTTTCTTT. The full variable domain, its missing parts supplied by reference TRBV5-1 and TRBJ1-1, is KAGVTQTPRYLIKTRGQQVTLSCSPISGHRSVSWYQQTPGQGLQFLFEYFSETQRNKGNFPGRFSGRQFSNSRSEMNVSTLELGDSALYLCASSTEGWTEAFFGQGTRLTVV.

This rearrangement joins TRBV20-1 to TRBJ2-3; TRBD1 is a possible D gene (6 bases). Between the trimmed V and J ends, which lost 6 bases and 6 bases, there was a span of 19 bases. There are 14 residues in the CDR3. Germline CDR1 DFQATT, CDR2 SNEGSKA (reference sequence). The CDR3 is CSATQGPTRDTQYF. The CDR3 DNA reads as TGCAGTGCCACACAGGGTCCCACTCGTGATACGCAGTATTTT.

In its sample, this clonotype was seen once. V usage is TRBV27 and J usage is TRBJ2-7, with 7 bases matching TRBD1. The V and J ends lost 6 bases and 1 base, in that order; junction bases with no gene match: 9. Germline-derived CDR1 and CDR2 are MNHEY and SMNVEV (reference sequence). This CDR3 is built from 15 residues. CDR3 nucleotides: TGTGCCAGCAGCAGACGCCCCAGGGGGTCCTACGAGCAGTACTTC. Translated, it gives CASSRRPRGSYEQYF.

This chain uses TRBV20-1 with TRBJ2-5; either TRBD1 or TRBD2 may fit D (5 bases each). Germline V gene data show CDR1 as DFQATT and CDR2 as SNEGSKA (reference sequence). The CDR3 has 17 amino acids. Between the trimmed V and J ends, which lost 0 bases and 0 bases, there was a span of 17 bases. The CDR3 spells CSARDVGRDPYQETQYF. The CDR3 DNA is TGCAGTGCTAGAGATGTTGGAAGGGACCCGTACCAAGAGACCCAGTACTTC.

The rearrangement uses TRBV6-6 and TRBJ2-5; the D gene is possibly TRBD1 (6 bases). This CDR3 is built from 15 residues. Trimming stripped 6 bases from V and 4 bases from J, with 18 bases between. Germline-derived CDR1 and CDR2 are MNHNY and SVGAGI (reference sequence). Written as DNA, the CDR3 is TGTGCCAGCAGGGCAAGTCAACAGGGACGAGAGACCCAGTACTTC. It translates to CASRASQQGRETQYF.

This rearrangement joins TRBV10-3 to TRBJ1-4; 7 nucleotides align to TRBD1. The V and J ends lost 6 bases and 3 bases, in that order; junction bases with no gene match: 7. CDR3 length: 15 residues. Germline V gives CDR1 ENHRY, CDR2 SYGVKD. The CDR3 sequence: CAIRTGEGANEKLFF. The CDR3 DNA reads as TGTGCCATCAGAACAGGGGAGGGGGCTAATGAAAAACTGTTTTTT.

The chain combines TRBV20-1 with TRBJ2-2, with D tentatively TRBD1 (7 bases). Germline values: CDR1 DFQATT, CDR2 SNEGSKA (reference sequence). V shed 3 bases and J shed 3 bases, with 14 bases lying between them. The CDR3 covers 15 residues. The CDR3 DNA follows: TGCAGTGCTAGTAGGGGCAGGGGGGACACCGGGGAGCTGTTTTTT. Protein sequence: CSASRGRGDTGELFF.

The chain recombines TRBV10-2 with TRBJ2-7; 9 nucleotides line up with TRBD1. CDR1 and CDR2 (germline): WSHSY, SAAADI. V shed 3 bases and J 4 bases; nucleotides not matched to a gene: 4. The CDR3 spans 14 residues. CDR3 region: CASSDSGQGYEQYF. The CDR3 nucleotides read TGCGCCAGCAGTGATTCGGGACAGGGTTACGAGCAGTACTTC.

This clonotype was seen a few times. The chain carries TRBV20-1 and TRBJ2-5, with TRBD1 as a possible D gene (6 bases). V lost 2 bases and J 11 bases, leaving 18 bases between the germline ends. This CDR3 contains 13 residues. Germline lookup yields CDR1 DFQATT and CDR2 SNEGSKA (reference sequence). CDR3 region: CSARPGTTREQYF. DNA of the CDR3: TGCAGTGCTAGACCGGGGACAACAAGGGAGCAGTACTTC.

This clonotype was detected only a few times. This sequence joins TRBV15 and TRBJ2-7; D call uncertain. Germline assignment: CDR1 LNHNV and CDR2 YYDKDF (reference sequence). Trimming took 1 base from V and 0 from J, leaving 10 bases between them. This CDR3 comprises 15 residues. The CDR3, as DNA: TGTGCCACCAGCAGAGCAACCCTATCCTCCTACGAGCAGTACTTC. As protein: CATSRATLSSYEQYF.

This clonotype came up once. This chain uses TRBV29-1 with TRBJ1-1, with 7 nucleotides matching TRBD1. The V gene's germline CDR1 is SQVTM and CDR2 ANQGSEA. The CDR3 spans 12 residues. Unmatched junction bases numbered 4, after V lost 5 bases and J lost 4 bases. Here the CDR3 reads CSVPTGPTEAFF. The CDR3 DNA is TGCAGCGTTCCGACAGGGCCCACTGAAGCTTTCTTT.

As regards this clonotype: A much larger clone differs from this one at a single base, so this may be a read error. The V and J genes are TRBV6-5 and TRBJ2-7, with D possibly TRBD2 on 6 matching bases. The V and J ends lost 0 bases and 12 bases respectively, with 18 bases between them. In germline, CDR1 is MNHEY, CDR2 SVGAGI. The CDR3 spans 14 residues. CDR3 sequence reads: CASSYSTVGEARYF. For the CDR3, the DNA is TGTGCCAGCAGTTACTCGACTGTCGGGGAGGCGCGGTACTTC.